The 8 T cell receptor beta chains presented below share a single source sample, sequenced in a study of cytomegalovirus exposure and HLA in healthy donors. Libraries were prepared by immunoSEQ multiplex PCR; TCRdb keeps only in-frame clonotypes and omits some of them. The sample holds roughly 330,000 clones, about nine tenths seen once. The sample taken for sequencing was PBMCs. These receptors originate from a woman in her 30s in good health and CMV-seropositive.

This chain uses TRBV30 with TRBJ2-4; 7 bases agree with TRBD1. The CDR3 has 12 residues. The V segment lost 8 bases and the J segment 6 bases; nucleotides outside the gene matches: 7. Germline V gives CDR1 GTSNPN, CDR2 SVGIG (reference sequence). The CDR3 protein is CANTGDPNIQYF. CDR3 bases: TGTGCCAACACAGGGGACCCAAACATTCAGTACTTC.

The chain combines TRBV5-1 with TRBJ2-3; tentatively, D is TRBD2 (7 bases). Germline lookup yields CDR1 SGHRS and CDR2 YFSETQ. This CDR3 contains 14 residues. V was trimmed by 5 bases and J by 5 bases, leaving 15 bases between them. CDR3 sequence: CASSVGGPEDTQYF. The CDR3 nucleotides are TGCGCCAGCAGTGTGGGGGGGCCAGAAGATACGCAGTATTTT.

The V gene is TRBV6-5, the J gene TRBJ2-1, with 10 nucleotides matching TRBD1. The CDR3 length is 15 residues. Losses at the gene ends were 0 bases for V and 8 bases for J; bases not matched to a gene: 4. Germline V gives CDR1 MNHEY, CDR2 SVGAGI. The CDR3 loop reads CASSYSRDRGYEQFF. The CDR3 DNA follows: TGTGCCAGCAGTTACTCCCGGGACAGGGGATATGAGCAGTTCTTC.

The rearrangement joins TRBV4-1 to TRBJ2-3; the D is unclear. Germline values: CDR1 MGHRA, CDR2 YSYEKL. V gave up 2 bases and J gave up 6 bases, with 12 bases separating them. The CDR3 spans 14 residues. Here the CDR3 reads CASSQRLIGDTQYF. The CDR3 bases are TGCGCCAGCAGCCAAAGACTCATCGGGGATACGCAGTATTTT.

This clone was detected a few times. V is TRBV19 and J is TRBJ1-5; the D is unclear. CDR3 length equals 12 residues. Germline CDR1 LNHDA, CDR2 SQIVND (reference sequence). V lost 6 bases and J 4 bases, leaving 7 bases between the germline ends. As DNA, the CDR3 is TGTGCCAGTAGATGGGTGAATCAGCCCCAGCATTTT. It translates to CASRWVNQPQHF.

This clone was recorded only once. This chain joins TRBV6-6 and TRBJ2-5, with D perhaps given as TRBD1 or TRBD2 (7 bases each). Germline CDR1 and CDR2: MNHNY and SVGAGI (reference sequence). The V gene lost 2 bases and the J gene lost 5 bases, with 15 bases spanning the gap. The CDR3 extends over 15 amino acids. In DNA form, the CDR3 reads TGTGCCAGCAGTTACGCACAGGGGCGGGGGGAGACCCAGTACTTC. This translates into CASSYAQGRGETQYF.

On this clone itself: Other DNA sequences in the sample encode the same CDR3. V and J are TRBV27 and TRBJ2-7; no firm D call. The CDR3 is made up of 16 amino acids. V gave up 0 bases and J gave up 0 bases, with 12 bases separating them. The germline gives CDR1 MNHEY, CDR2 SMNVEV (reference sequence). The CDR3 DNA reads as TGTGCCAGCAGTTTATCGTCGGGCTCCCTCTCCTACGAGCAGTACTTC. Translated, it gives CASSLSSGSLSYEQYF.

CDR3 nucleotides: TGTGCCAGCAGTTTATTACTAGCGGGCATCTACGAGCAGTACTTC. Protein product: CASSLLLAGIYEQYF. This chain links TRBV27 with TRBJ2-7; 9 positions agree with TRBD2. In germline, CDR1 is MNHEY, CDR2 SMNVEV (reference sequence). V gave up 1 base and J gave up 3 bases; unmatched junction bases: 4. There are 15 residues in the CDR3.